This T cell receptor (beta chain) was observed in a study of blood T cell repertoires in COVID-19. Across the study: Specimens from acute and convalescent COVID-19 originated in the United States, Italy and Spain. From T cells, B-cell-depleted T cells, or PBMCs came the material, which was cDNA or gDNA.

This table comes from immunoSEQ multiplex PCR, and its TCRdb copy is limited to in-frame clones, with some not included. This table has over 55,000 clones, approximately 87% appearing once. This CDR3 has 16 amino acids. CDR1 is SGHRS and CDR2 is YFSETQ in the germline V gene. V was shortened by 3 bases and J by 5 bases, with 15 bases between the two germline ends. The specimen sequenced was peripheral blood. The J gene is TRBJ1-6, the V gene TRBV5-1; possible D gene TRBD1, 5 bases. The sequence was collected from a man aged 50 to 60 with active COVID-19. This chain's CDR3 is CASSSGDRRNNSPLHF. DNA of the CDR3: TGCGCCAGCAGCTCGGGGGATCGACGAAATAATTCACCCCTCCACTTT.